The 7 T cell receptor beta chains presented below share a single source sample, sequenced in a study of identical twins (dated by TCRdb to the mid-2010s). The library came from 5' RACE. Sequencing used an Illumina HiSeq 2000. The raw public data were reprocessed by TCRdb itself: fastp quality trimming at Q25, MiXCR clonotype calling, in-frame beta chains only. CDR3 protein duplicates are merged, each entry listing the most common genes and DNA. A total of 450,000 or so distinct CDR3 sequences appear in this sample, over 11% of them only once. 0.98% of the sample lies in the top ten. Separately, the same data were catalogued under a study of yellow fever vaccine responses in identical twins.

Input material: CD4+ T cells sorted from blood. These receptors were taken from a woman aged 18-29 years in good health.

This clonotype was found many times. The chain recombines TRBV12-3 or TRBV12-4 with TRBJ2-3; D is possibly TRBD2 (8 bases). V lost 5 bases to trimming and J lost 5 bases, with 32 bases between them. The CDR3 has 20 residues. In nucleotides, the CDR3 is TGTGCCAGCAGTACCCGGAGAGGGGGCGTTTTCGGGGGGGCAGTAGATACGCAGTATTTT. Its protein is CASSTRRGGVFGGAVDTQYF.

This clonotype came up a few times. The rearrangement links TRBV6-1 to TRBJ1-5; D is undetermined. Trimming removed 1 base from V and 6 bases from J, with 7 bases in between. Germline CDR1 reads MNHNS; CDR2 reads SASEGT. CDR3 length: 13 amino acids. CDR3 DNA: TGTGCCAGCAGTGAAGAAGGAACTCAGCCCCAGCATTTT. As protein: CASSEEGTQPQHF.

The rearrangement uses TRBV7-8 and TRBJ1-6; tentatively, D is TRBD1 (5 bases). Germline V gives CDR1 SGHVS, CDR2 FQNEAQ. The CDR3 length is 19 residues. Trimming stripped 7 bases from V and 6 bases from J, with 28 bases between. The CDR3 region has the DNA TGTGCCAGCACCCCGTTTCTCCCTGGGGCCCAGGCCGTTAATTCACCCCTCCACTTT. It is translated as CASTPFLPGAQAVNSPLHF.

This clonotype came up a few times. Here the CDR3 reads CASRGQGVYSNQPQHF. The CDR3 region has the DNA TGTGCCTCGAGGGGGCAGGGGGTTTATAGCAATCAGCCCCAGCATTTT. This sequence joins TRBV12-3 or TRBV12-4 and TRBJ1-5, with 7 bases fitting TRBD1. CDR3 length: 16 residues. Trimming removed 11 bases from V and 0 bases from J; junction bases left unmatched: 13.

The V and J genes are TRBV7-2 and TRBJ2-1; D is unresolved. The V and J ends lost 2 bases and 15 bases respectively, with 17 bases between them. Germline-derived CDR1 and CDR2 are SGHTA and FQGNSA. The CDR3 sequence is 13 residues long. The CDR3 here is CASSLMTDLPGFF. CDR3 bases: TGTGCCAGCAGCTTAATGACCGACCTCCCGGGGTTCTTC.

The CDR3 coding sequence is TGTGCCAGCAAAATGTCTGCAGATACGCAGTATTTT. As protein: CASKMSADTQYF. The chain joins TRBV28 to TRBJ2-3; D is uncertain. Germline V gene lookup returns CDR1 MDHEN and CDR2 SYDVKM. V shed 7 bases and J shed 4 bases, with 9 bases lying between them. The CDR3 sequence is 12 residues long.

This clonotype was counted between two and nine times. The V and J genes are TRBV6-2 or TRBV6-3 and TRBJ2-6; TRBD2 is a possible D gene (6 bases). The CDR3 has 14 residues. Trimming removed 5 bases from V and 1 base from J, with 6 bases in between. The germline V gene encodes CDR1 MNHEY and CDR2 SVGEGT. This chain's CDR3 is CASSGRSGANVLTF. The DNA for the CDR3 is TGTGCCAGCAGTGGGAGGTCTGGGGCCAACGTCCTGACTTTC.